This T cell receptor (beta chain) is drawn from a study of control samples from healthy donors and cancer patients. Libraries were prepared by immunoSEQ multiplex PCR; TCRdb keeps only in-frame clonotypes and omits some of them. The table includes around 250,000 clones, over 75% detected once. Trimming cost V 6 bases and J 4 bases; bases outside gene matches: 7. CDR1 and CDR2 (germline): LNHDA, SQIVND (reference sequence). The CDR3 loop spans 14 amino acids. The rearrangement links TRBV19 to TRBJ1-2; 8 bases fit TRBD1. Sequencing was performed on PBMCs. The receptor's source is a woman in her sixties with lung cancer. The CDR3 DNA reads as TGTGCCAGTAGGGCTGGACAGGGTAGCTATGGCTACACCTTC. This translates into CASRAGQGSYGYTF. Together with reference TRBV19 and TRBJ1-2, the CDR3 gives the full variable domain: DGGITQSPKYLFRKEGQNVTLSCEQNLNHDAMYWYRQDPGQGLRLIYYSQIVNDFQKGDIAEGYSVSREKKESFPLTVTSAQKNPTAFYLCASRAGQGSYGYTFGSGTRLTVV.